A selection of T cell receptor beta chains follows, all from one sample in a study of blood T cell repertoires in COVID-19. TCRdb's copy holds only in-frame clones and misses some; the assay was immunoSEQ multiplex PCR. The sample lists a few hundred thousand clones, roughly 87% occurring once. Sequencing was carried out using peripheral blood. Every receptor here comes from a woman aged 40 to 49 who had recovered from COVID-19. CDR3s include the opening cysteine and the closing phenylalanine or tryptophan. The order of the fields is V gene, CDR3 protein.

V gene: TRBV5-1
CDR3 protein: CASSQVAGGTDTQYF

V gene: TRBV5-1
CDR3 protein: CASSLGQGIDQPQHF

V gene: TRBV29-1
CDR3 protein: CSVENGETQYF

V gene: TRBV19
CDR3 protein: CASRAGLDSPLHF

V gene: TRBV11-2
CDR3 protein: CASSFLSSGWGETQYF

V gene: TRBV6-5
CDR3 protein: CASSYGGVSGELFF

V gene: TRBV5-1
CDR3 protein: CASSVTSGATNEQFF

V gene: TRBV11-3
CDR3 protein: CASSSGVGKGTGELFF

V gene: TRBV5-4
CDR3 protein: CASSPDRDYGYTF

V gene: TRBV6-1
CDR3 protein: CASSDRWATYEQYF

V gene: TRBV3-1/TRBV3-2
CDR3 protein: CASSQGAGNTIYF

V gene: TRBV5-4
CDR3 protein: CASSLAVQTYTEAFF

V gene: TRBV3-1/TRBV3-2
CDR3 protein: CASSQVGGNYGYTF

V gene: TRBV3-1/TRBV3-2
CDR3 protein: CASSPGGTSYEQYF

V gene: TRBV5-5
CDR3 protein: CASSRGPRGNQPQHF

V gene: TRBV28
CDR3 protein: CASNRDRPNYEQYF

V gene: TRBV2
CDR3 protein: CASRGSGELFF

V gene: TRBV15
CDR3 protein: CATSGPASGGSSSTDTQYF

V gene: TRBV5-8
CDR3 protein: CASSTGATWAYGYTF

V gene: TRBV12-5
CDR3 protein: CASGLSRQRGGWNEQFF

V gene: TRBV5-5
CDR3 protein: CASSFGLEGDEQFF

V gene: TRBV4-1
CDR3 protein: CASSQATTLEKLFF

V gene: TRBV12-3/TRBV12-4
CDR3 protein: CASSSEGEKLFF

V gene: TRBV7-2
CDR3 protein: CASSFGQGKETQYF